This is a list of T cell receptor beta chains from one sample in a study of T cell repertoires in cytomegalovirus infection. Their antigen targets remain unknown. Each CDR3 protein gets one entry after TCRdb re-called the reads with MiXCR. This sample has about 890,000 distinct CDR3 sequences, with about a third found just once. The sequences come from cultured CD8+ T cells from PBMCs, collected from culture after CMV antigen stimulation. Receptors originate from a human donor in good health (CMV status not recorded). Some clones in this sample may be carry-over from other donors' samples. Both conserved end residues are part of each CDR3. The D gene is left open where the match is weak. Expanded clones get a size class; other rows say once, few or many, or leave the size out.

TRBV2	TRBJ2-3	NA	TRBD1	TGTGCCAGCCAGGGGGCCGTAGATACGCAGTATTTT	CASQGAVDTQYF
TRBV19	TRBJ2-2	NA	TRBD1	TGTGCCAGTAGTATGGACAGGGAGGAGAGGACCGGGGAGCTGTTTTTT	CASSMDREERTGELFF
TRBV11-3	TRBJ1-1	many	NA	TGTGCCAGCAGCCCCGGTGGTGATGAAGCTTTCTTT	CASSPGGDEAFF
TRBV4-1	TRBJ1-1	NA	NA	TGCGCCAGCAGCCCCTCGAGGGAAGGGCGCGCCCAAGCTTTCTTT	CASSPSREGRAQAFF
TRBV6-1	TRBJ2-7	few	NA	TGTGCCAGCAGTGAAGAATGGGGACTCTCCTACGAGCAGTACTTC	CASSEEWGLSYEQYF
TRBV7-2	TRBJ2-3	few	NA	TGTGCCAGCAGCTTAATGGGCGGGGCTCCCTGGGCAGATACGCAGTATTTT	CASSLMGGAPWADTQYF
TRBV6-5	TRBJ2-5	NA	TRBD2	TGTGCCAGCAGTTACTCGCCCTACGGGGGGGAAGAGACCCAGTACTTC	CASSYSPYGGEETQYF
TRBV4-1	TRBJ1-1	few	NA	TGCGCCAGCAGCCAAGAAGCTCAAATGAACACTGAAGCTTTCTTT	CASSQEAQMNTEAFF
TRBV6-2/TRBV6-3	TRBJ2-3	once	TRBD1	TGTGCCAGCAACCACGGACAGGGACACGCAGATACGCAGTATTTT	CASNHGQGHADTQYF
TRBV7-9	TRBJ1-2	NA	NA	TGTGCCAGCAGCTTGGGCCCCCAAGGCTACACCTTC	CASSLGPQGYTF
TRBV12-3/TRBV12-4	TRBJ1-3	many	TRBD1	TGTGCCAGCAGGACAGGGGGCTCTGGAAGCACCATATATTTT	CASRTGGSGSTIYF
TRBV18	TRBJ1-5	NA	NA	TGTGCCAGCTCACCGCCTTCGGGGGGGGGGCTTCAGCCCCAGCATTTT	CASSPPSGGGLQPQHF
TRBV7-9	TRBJ2-5	once	TRBD1	TGTGCCAGCAGCATAAACTCGGACAGGGGTGAGACCCAGTACTTC	CASSINSDRGETQYF
TRBV6-2/TRBV6-3	TRBJ2-1	few	TRBD2	TGTGCCAGCAGTTACTCGATAACTAGCGGGGGGGCCGGGGATGAGCAGTTCTTC	CASSYSITSGGAGDEQFF
TRBV29-1	TRBJ2-5	NA	TRBD1	TGCAGCGCCGATGGGGGACAGGGTTCTGAGGAGACCCAGTACTTC	CSADGGQGSEETQYF
TRBV7-9	TRBJ2-2	NA	TRBD1	TGTGCCAGCAGGTCCGGGACAGGGAACACCGGGGAGCTGTTTTTT	CASRSGTGNTGELFF
TRBV6-1	TRBJ2-3	NA	NA	TGTGCCAGCAGTGAAGCGCGGGTTTCCCCCACAGATACGCAGTATTTT	CASSEARVSPTDTQYF
TRBV11-3	TRBJ2-3	few	NA	TGTGCCAGCAGCTTTTTCGTTACAGATACGCAGTATTTT	CASSFFVTDTQYF
TRBV14	TRBJ1-1	NA	NA	TGTGCCAGCAGCCAGAACATCCGGGACGCTGAAGCTTTCTTT	CASSQNIRDAEAFF
TRBV20-1	TRBJ2-3	few	NA	TGCAGTGCTAGGGGGACCGATGTTTCTGATACGCAGTATTTT	CSARGTDVSDTQYF
TRBV19	TRBJ1-1	NA	NA	TGTGCCAGTAGTATCGCGGATACCAACACTGAAGCTTTCTTT	CASSIADTNTEAFF
TRBV5-6	TRBJ2-1	once	NA	TGTGCCAGCAGCCCGTGGGATACCTACAATGAGCAGTTCTTC	CASSPWDTYNEQFF
TRBV5-1	TRBJ2-1	NA	NA	TGCGCCAGCAGCTCCTTCCCGGGACCGAGAACTTACAATGAGCAGTTCTTC	CASSSFPGPRTYNEQFF
TRBV27	TRBJ2-3	NA	TRBD1	TGTGCCAGCAGTCCCCACAGGGGGACGCAGTATTTT	CASSPHRGTQYF
TRBV7-9	TRBJ1-2	NA	TRBD1	TGTGCCAGTTGGACAGGGGATAGTGGCTACACCTTC	CASWTGDSGYTF
TRBV6-5	TRBJ1-1	few	TRBD1	TGTGCCAGCAGTTACTCGGGGATTACAGGGGACACTGAAGCTTTCTTT	CASSYSGITGDTEAFF
TRBV15	TRBJ2-1	few	TRBD1	TGTGCCACCAGCAGGGATCGACAGGGGACCTTCTACAATGAGCAGTTCTTC	CATSRDRQGTFYNEQFF
TRBV19	TRBJ2-2	NA	TRBD2	TGTGCCAGTAGTATTTTCGACCCGGGGGGCACCGGGGAGCTGTTTTTT	CASSIFDPGGTGELFF
TRBV25-1	TRBJ2-1	few	TRBD1	TGTGCCAGCACCAGGACAGGGCCGGCCTACAATGAGCAGTTCTTC	CASTRTGPAYNEQFF
TRBV7-3	TRBJ1-5	few	NA	TGTGCCAGCAGCTTCGAGGGCCCCGATCAGCCCCAGCATTTT	CASSFEGPDQPQHF
TRBV7-6	TRBJ2-2	NA	TRBD2	TGTGCCAGCGGCTTAGATGCGGGGGGAAACACCGGGGAGCTGTTTTTT	CASGLDAGGNTGELFF
TRBV4-2	TRBJ1-1	NA	NA	TGTGCCAGCAGCCAAGATGGGGGCCTTGAAGCTTTCTTT	CASSQDGGLEAFF
TRBV4-1	TRBJ1-1	many	TRBD1	TGCGCCAGCAGCCAAGGAAACCGCGGGACAGGGTACACTGAAGCTTTCTTT	CASSQGNRGTGYTEAFF
TRBV2	TRBJ2-1	NA	NA	TGTGCCAGCAGTGAAAAGGGGGTTGAGTTCGGCTACAATGAGCAGTTCTTC	CASSEKGVEFGYNEQFF
TRBV7-6	TRBJ2-5	NA	TRBD2	TGTGCCAGCAGGGGACTAGCGGCATTCCAAGAGACCCAGTACTTC	CASRGLAAFQETQYF
TRBV28	TRBJ2-2	NA	TRBD2	TGTGCCAGCAGTTTTTCCCCACTAGCGGGGGGCGTTTTAGACACCGGGGAGCTGTTTTTT	CASSFSPLAGGVLDTGELFF
TRBV4-3	TRBJ2-5	few	NA	TGCGCCAGCAGCCAAGAGGGGGCAGGGACCCAAGAGACCCAGTACTTC	CASSQEGAGTQETQYF
TRBV7-2	TRBJ2-2	many	NA	TGTGCCAGCAGCTTAGGGGAGTTGACCGGGGAGCTGTTTTTT	CASSLGELTGELFF
TRBV6-5	TRBJ1-4	NA	NA	TGTGCCAGCAGTTACTCGGGGCAGGGGTTTGAAAAACTGTTTTTT	CASSYSGQGFEKLFF
TRBV15	TRBJ1-2	once	NA	TGTGCCATCGGTCCGGGGCCCTACGACTATGGCTACACCTTC	CAIGPGPYDYGYTF
TRBV5-4	TRBJ1-1	few	TRBD1	TGTGCCAGCACGAGGAGGGGGCGGATGAACACTGAAGCTTTCTTT	CASTRRGRMNTEAFF
TRBV7-3	TRBJ2-6	NA	NA	TGTGCCAGCAGCTCCATTGTCGCGAGTGAACGTGGGGCCAACGTCCTGACTTTC	CASSSIVASERGANVLTF
TRBV7-6	TRBJ1-4	NA	NA	TGTGCCAGCGGGGGGAGGCAAAATGAAAAACTGTTTTTT	CASGGRQNEKLFF
TRBV10-3	TRBJ1-1	NA	NA	TGTGCCATCAGTTCCCCTGGGCGCACTGAAGCTTTCTTT	CAISSPGRTEAFF
TRBV9	TRBJ2-5	few	TRBD1	TGTGCCAGCAGCGTTGGGACAGGGCCAGAGACCCAGTACTTC	CASSVGTGPETQYF
TRBV25-1	TRBJ1-1	NA	NA	TGTGCCAGCAGTGCCTTCCACAGGGAAGCGAACACTGAAGCTTTCTTT	CASSAFHREANTEAFF
TRBV12-3/TRBV12-4	TRBJ2-2	many	TRBD1	TGTGCCAGCAGTTTTGAGGGGGCAAGAGGCGGGGAGCTGTTTTTT	CASSFEGARGGELFF